This is a list of T cell receptor beta chains from one sample in a study of beta chain features in type 1 diabetes. The protocol was immunoSEQ multiplex PCR, while the TCRdb copy is restricted to in-frame clones and leaves out a portion. The sample shows 150,000 to 190,000 clones, about 9.4% of them seen only once. The specimen sequenced was central memory CD4+ T cells from blood. Receptor source: a man aged 25-40 years with type 1 diabetes. CDR3s include the opening cysteine and the closing phenylalanine or tryptophan. D genes are given only for firm matches. Size values are once, few and many counts, or a class for expanded clones, and some rows have none.

V: TRBV15
J: TRBJ2-3
size: .
D: .
DNA: TGTGCCACCAGCAGAGATGCTGCGGGTGTTACGCAGTATTTT
CDR3: CATSRDAAGVTQYF

V: TRBV4-1
J: TRBJ1-4
size: .
D: TRBD1
DNA: TGCGCCAGCAGCCGGGGACAGACGGAAAAACTGTTTTTT
CDR3: CASSRGQTEKLFF

V: TRBV7-9
J: TRBJ2-7
size: few
D: .
DNA: TGTGCCAGCAGCAAGAGCCTGGACTGGAAGCAGTACTTC
CDR3: CASSKSLDWKQYF

V: TRBV2
J: TRBJ2-1
size: .
D: TRBD2
DNA: TGTGCCAGCAGTGAGTTAGCGGGAGGCACAGCCTACAATGAGCAGTTCTTC
CDR3: CASSELAGGTAYNEQFF

V: TRBV6-1
J: TRBJ1-5
size: .
D: .
DNA: TGTGCCAGCCTATCGTCAGGGGCCAATCAGCCCCAGCATTTT
CDR3: CASLSSGANQPQHF

V: TRBV5-1
J: TRBJ1-3
size: .
D: TRBD1
DNA: TGCGCCAGCAGCGGACAGGGAAACTCTGGAAACACCATATATTTT
CDR3: CASSGQGNSGNTIYF

V: TRBV18
J: TRBJ2-1
size: .
D: TRBD1
DNA: TGTGCCAGCTCATCGGGACAGGGATCCAACAATGAGCAGTTCTTC
CDR3: CASSSGQGSNNEQFF

V: TRBV9
J: TRBJ2-6
size: many
D: TRBD1
DNA: TGTGCCAGCAGCGCGAACAGGGGAGACTCTGGGGCCAACGTCCTGACTTTC
CDR3: CASSANRGDSGANVLTF

V: TRBV5-1
J: TRBJ1-1
size: few
D: .
DNA: TGCGCCAGCAGCTCCCGGGAAAGAAACACTGAAGCTTTCTTT
CDR3: CASSSRERNTEAFF

V: TRBV7-2
J: TRBJ2-7
size: many
D: TRBD2
DNA: TGTGCCAGCAGCTACCCGGGACTACCATCCTACGAGCAGTACTTC
CDR3: CASSYPGLPSYEQYF

V: TRBV4-2
J: TRBJ2-1
size: few
D: TRBD2
DNA: TGTGCCAGCAGCACCCAACTAGCGGGAGCTGGAAATGAGCAGTTCTTC
CDR3: CASSTQLAGAGNEQFF

V: TRBV29-1
J: TRBJ1-1
size: .
D: .
DNA: TGCAGCGTCAGGACACCCCTGAACACTGAAGCTTTCTTT
CDR3: CSVRTPLNTEAFF

V: TRBV7-2
J: TRBJ1-1
size: .
D: TRBD1
DNA: TGTGCCAGCAGCCCCAGACAGGGTTCCGCTAGCGCTGAAGCTTTCTTT
CDR3: CASSPRQGSASAEAFF

V: TRBV5-1
J: TRBJ2-7
size: .
D: TRBD2
DNA: TGCGCCAGCAGCCCCAGGACTAGCGCCACCTCCTACGAGCAGTACTTC
CDR3: CASSPRTSATSYEQYF

V: TRBV28
J: TRBJ2-7
size: few
D: .
DNA: TGTGCCAGCAAGTGGGGCGCAGGGGCGAACGAGCAGTACTTC
CDR3: CASKWGAGANEQYF

V: TRBV7-2
J: TRBJ2-1
size: .
D: .
DNA: TGTGCCAGCAGCTTAGATCGGAGGCAGTTCTTC
CDR3: CASSLDRRQFF

V: TRBV7-2
J: TRBJ2-3
size: .
D: .
DNA: TGTGCCAGCAGCTTTGTCGGGAGTAAGACAGATACGCAGTATTTT
CDR3: CASSFVGSKTDTQYF

V: TRBV7-8
J: TRBJ2-5
size: .
D: TRBD2
DNA: TGTGCCAGCAGCTTAGATAGCGGGAGAATAAAGACCCAGTACTTC
CDR3: CASSLDSGRIKTQYF

V: TRBV30
J: TRBJ2-1
size: few
D: .
DNA: TGTGCCTGGAGTGTACTAGGGGGATTTAACTATGAGCAGTTCTTC
CDR3: CAWSVLGGFNYEQFF

V: TRBV9
J: TRBJ2-1
size: few
D: TRBD2
DNA: TGTGCCAGCAGCGTAGTTGGGACTAGCGGGGTCAATGAGCAGTTCTTC
CDR3: CASSVVGTSGVNEQFF